This T cell receptor (beta chain) was sequenced in a study of T-cell reconstitution after alpha-beta-depleted transplantation in children. Looked up from germline, CDR1 is LGHDT and CDR2 is YNNKEL (reference sequence). Trimming cost V 1 base and J 12 bases, with 15 bases left between them. CDR3 length: 13 residues. In its sample, this clonotype was seen many times. During its preparation, the TCRbeta library received unique molecular identifiers. In TCRdb, the PCR reads were re-called with MiXCR into one record per CDR3 protein. Among approximately 200,000 distinct CDR3 sequences listed, roughly 15% were seen once.

This rearrangement joins TRBV3-1 to TRBJ1-1; no firm D call. The starting material was PBMCs from the stem cell graft donor, obtained from the stem cell graft. The receptor's source is a human donor who donated a stem cell graft to a child with acute lymphoblastic leukemia. CDR3 nucleotides: TGTGCCAGCAGCCAAGGTTCTAGTGGGCGAACTTTCTTT. It is translated as CASSQGSSGRTFF. The full variable domain, rest sourced from reference TRBV3-1 and TRBJ1-1, is DTAVSQTPKYLVTQMGNDKSIKCEQNLGHDTMYWYKQDSKKFLKIMFSYNNKELIINETVPNRFSPKSPDKAHLNLHINSLELGDSAVYFCASSQGSSGRTFFGQGTRLTVV.